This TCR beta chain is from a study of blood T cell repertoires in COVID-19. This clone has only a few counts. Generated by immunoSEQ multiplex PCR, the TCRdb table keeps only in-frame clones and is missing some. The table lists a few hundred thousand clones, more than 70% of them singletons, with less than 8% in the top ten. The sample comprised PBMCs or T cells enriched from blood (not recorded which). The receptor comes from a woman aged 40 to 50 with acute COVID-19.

The CDR3, as DNA: TGTGCCAGCAGTGAAGCCGGTTTCCAAGGGGAACTGTTTTTT. This translates into CASSEAGFQGELFF. This chain uses TRBV2 with TRBJ1-4; D might be TRBD1 (5 bases). Deletions cut 0 bases from V and 12 bases from J, with 14 bases between. CDR3 length: 14 amino acids. The germline V gene has CDR1 SNHLY and CDR2 FYNNEI.